This TCR beta chain derives from a study of cytomegalovirus exposure and HLA in healthy donors. Whole-study results and caveats: Later genetic work tied a missense DCLRE1C variant to beta-chain V and J trimming. When presence/absence was analysed, sequencing depth was taken to be roughly uniform across donors.

PCR was performed using 60 Vbeta and 13 Jbeta primers. The data were produced by immunoSEQ multiplex PCR, yet TCRdb's version contains in-frame clones alone and is incomplete. The data show 70,000 to 85,000 clones, with approximately 62% seen just once and roughly 4.4% held by the top ten. The CDR3 runs 17 residues. Between the trimmed V and J ends, which lost 2 bases and 0 bases, there was a span of 17 bases. Germline loops: CDR1 MDHEN, CDR2 SYDVKM. About this clone itself: Its antigen is not identified.

This receptor was identified in a male donor in good health and CMV-seropositive. The rearrangement uses TRBV28 and TRBJ2-7; a weak D match, TRBD1 (6 bases). Sequencing input: PBMCs. In DNA, the CDR3 is TGTGCCAGCAGTTTACCGATTGGGGCAGGGGACTCCTACGAGCAGTACTTC. Its translation is CASSLPIGAGDSYEQYF.